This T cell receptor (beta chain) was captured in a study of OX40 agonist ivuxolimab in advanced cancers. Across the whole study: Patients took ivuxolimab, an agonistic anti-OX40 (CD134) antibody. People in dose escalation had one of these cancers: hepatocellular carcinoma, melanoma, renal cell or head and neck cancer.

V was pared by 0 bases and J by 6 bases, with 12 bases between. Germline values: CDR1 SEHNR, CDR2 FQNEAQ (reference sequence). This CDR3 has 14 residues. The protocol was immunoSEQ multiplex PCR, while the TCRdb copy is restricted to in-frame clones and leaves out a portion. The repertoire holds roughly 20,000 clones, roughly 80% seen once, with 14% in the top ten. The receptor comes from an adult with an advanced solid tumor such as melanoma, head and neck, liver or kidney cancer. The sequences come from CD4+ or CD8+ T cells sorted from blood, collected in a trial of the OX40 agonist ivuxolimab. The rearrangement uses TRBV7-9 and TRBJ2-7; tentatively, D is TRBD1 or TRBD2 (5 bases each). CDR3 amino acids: CASSLAYRDPEQYF. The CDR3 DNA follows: TGTGCCAGCAGCTTAGCCTACCGGGACCCCGAGCAGTACTTC.